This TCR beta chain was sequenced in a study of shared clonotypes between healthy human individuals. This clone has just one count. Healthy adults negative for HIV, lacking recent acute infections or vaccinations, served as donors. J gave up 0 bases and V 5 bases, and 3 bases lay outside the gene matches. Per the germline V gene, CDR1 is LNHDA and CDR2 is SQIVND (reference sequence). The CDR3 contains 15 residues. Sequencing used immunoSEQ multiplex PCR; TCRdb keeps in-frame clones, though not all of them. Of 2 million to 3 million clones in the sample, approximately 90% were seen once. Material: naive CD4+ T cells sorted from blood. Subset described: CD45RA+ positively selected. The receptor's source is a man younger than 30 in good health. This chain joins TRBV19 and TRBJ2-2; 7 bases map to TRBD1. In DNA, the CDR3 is TGTGCCAGTAGTGAACAGGGGACGAACACCGGGGAGCTGTTTTTT. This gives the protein CASSEQGTNTGELFF.